The following is a T cell receptor beta chain sequence with its context. The RNA, about 0.5 to 1 ug, was put through reverse transcription using random hexamers. Coverage of TCR beta CDR3 amplification by immunoSEQ multiplex PCR extended to 54 Vbeta and 13 Jbeta. From the immunoSEQ multiplex PCR reads, TCRdb called clonotypes with MiXCR, one entry per CDR3 protein. The sample shows about 300,000 distinct CDR3 sequences, almost 85% of them seen only once. The data were obtained in a study of CD8 T cells in Susac syndrome. V gave up 2 bases and J gave up 0 bases, with 17 bases separating them. The CDR3 runs 18 residues. The germline CDR1 and CDR2 sequences are DFQATT and SNEGSKA (reference sequence). CD8+ and CD4+ T cells taken from blood had their TCR beta sequenced.

The TCR originated in a human donor with multiple sclerosis. Material for sequencing was CD8+ T cells from PBMCs. V is TRBV20-1 and J is TRBJ2-6; tentative D call: TRBD1 (6 bases). CDR3 sequence reads: CSARQGTNTYSGANVLTF. The CDR3 DNA follows: TGCAGTGCTAGACAGGGGACGAACACTTACTCTGGGGCCAACGTCCTGACTTTC.